The 5 T cell receptor beta chains below were found in one sample sequenced in a study of T-cell reconstitution after alpha-beta-depleted transplantation in children. Researchers prepared the TCRbeta library using unique molecular identifiers, the study reports. In TCRdb, the PCR reads were re-called with MiXCR into one record per CDR3 protein. The table lists 490,000 or so distinct CDR3 sequences, roughly 10% of them singletons. The sample consisted of PBMCs, taken before TCRalphabeta/CD19-depleted stem cell transplant. The receptors stem from a child under 10 years old with inherited bone marrow failure, due to receive a stem cell transplant.

There are many counts of this clonotype. The chain is built from TRBV24-1 and TRBJ2-1; possible D gene TRBD1, 5 bases. This CDR3 is 17 amino acids long. The germline V gene has CDR1 KGHDR and CDR2 SFDVKD. Trimming took off 4 bases at V and 0 bases at J, with 15 bases between the two ends. CDR3 nucleotide sequence: TGTGCCACCAGTGACCAAAGGGGCTGGAGCTCCTACAATGAGCAGTTCTTC. Its translation is CATSDQRGWSSYNEQFF.

The rearrangement uses TRBV29-1 and TRBJ1-1; D gene ambiguous. The V gene's germline CDR1 is SQVTM and CDR2 ANQGSEA. The CDR3 has 15 amino acids. Trimming shortened V by 0 bases and J by 0 bases, and 11 bases separated the two germline ends. CDR3 in amino acids: CSVEDLDGMNTEAFF. CDR3 coding DNA: TGCAGCGTTGAAGATCTCGACGGAATGAACACTGAAGCTTTCTTT. Together with reference TRBV29-1 and TRBJ1-1, the CDR3 gives the full variable domain: SAVISQKPSRDICQRGTSLTIQCQVDSQVTMMFWYRQQPGQSLTLIATANQGSEATYESGFVIDKFPISRPNLTFSTLTVSNMSPEDSSIYLCSVEDLDGMNTEAFFGQGTRLTVV.

The chain recombines TRBV5-1 with TRBJ1-1; possibly TRBD1 for D (5 bases). The CDR3 runs to 15 residues. Trimming removed 0 bases from V and 0 bases from J, with 9 bases in between. In germline, CDR1 is SGHRS, CDR2 YFSETQ. The CDR3 loop reads CASSLVTRVNTEAFF. The CDR3, as DNA: TGCGCCAGCAGCTTGGTGACCAGGGTGAACACTGAAGCTTTCTTT.

Ten or more counts support this clonotype. The CDR3 here is CASADTGAINYGYTF. DNA of the CDR3: TGTGCCAGCGCCGATACAGGGGCCATTAACTATGGCTACACCTTC. V is TRBV7-9 and J is TRBJ1-2; TRBD1 matches at 7 bases. The CDR3 runs to 15 residues. Germline CDR1 and CDR2: SEHNR and FQNEAQ (reference sequence). V was clipped by 8 bases and J by 1 base; unmatched bases: 10.

The CDR3 region is CAISESKLAGTYQETQYF. Here the CDR3 DNA reads TGTGCCATCAGTGAGTCGAAACTAGCGGGGACGTACCAAGAGACCCAGTACTTC. This sequence joins TRBV10-3 and TRBJ2-5, with TRBD2 identical over 10 bases. The CDR3 has 18 amino acids. CDR1 and CDR2 (germline): ENHRY, SYGVKD. V lost 0 bases to trimming and J lost 0 bases; unmatched junction nucleotides: 7.